This note documents a single TCR beta chain sequence. The target antigen is unknown. These data are taken from a study of T cells expressing NK-cell markers. Overall study: Sorted CD3+CD56+NKG2C+, CD3+CD56+NKG2C- and CD3+CD56-NKG2C+ T-cell subsets were beta-chain profiled. Study-wide points: Whether the expanded NKG2C+ T cell clones recognized HCMV remained unclear.

Libraries used 5'RACE template switching adding universal primer site and UMIs. TCRdb reprocessed the 5' RACE reads and keeps a single row for each CDR3 protein, giving no DNA. The table lists some 300,000 distinct CDR3 sequences. The sequenced sample was blood T cells: a sorted CD56 or NKG2C T cell subset, CD4+ or CD8+ T cells, or bulk PBMC T cells (not recorded which). The source is a man between 18 and 29 years old in good health.

Here the CDR3 reads CASSPLGGIQYF. The chain uses TRBV4-1 and TRBJ2-4; with no DNA, the TCRdb D assignment of TRBD1 cannot be verified. The CDR3 has 12 residues. Germline V lookup: CDR1 MGHRA, CDR2 YSYEKL.